The 32 T cell receptor beta chains below were found in one sample sequenced in a study of T cell responses to AZD1222 COVID-19 vaccine. Sequencing was performed with immunoSEQ multiplex PCR; in TCRdb, only in-frame clones are kept and a portion is missing. The sample records about 160,000 clones, approximately 90% being singletons. The sequences come from peripheral blood, collected on day 0 of AZD1222 vaccination. The origin of the receptors is an adult in good health.

This clone was observed at least ten times. The chain couples TRBV7-8 to TRBJ1-1, with 8 bases matching TRBD1. The J segment lost 4 bases and the V segment lost 5 bases, leaving 15 bases of the junction unmatched. This CDR3 is built from 17 residues. The germline gives CDR1 SGHVS, CDR2 FQNEAQ. The DNA of the CDR3 is TGTGCCAGCAGCCGCGACAGGGGACTCGGGTCGGGCACTGAAGCTTTCTTT. Translation gives CASSRDRGLGSGTEAFF.

This sequence joins TRBV15 and TRBJ1-3, with D hard to call. Trimming removed 0 bases at V and 0 bases at J, with 12 bases between. The V gene's germline CDR1 is LNHNV and CDR2 YYDKDF (reference sequence). CDR3 length: 17 amino acids. The CDR3 DNA reads as TGTGCCACCAGCAGAGATACCCCCCTGATCTCTGGAAACACCATATATTTT. Translation: CATSRDTPLISGNTIYF.

The J gene is TRBJ2-7, the V gene TRBV6-5; D possibly matches TRBD1 or TRBD2 (5 bases each). Germline CDR1 and CDR2: MNHEY and SVGAGI. The ends were cut back, 6 bases at V and 5 bases at J, with 8 bases in the middle. The CDR3 extends over 11 amino acids. The CDR3 region is CASRRGDEQYF. CDR3 coding DNA: TGTGCCAGCAGGAGGGGCGACGAGCAGTACTTC.

The genes are TRBV15 and TRBJ2-7, with 7 bases identical to TRBD1. V shed 5 bases and J 1 base; nucleotides not matched to a gene: 5. CDR1 is LNHNV, CDR2 YYDKDF, per germline (reference sequence). The CDR3 extends over 14 amino acids. The CDR3 region is CATSPGDSSYEQYF. The DNA for the CDR3 is TGTGCCACCAGCCCTGGGGACAGTTCCTACGAGCAGTACTTC.

This chain joins TRBV6-5 and TRBJ1-2; D perhaps matches TRBD1 (5 bases). The CDR3 runs to 13 residues. Looked up from germline, CDR1 is MNHEY and CDR2 is SVGAGI. Trimming removed 6 bases at V and 8 bases at J, with 16 bases between. The CDR3 nucleotides are TGTGCCAGCAGAGATCCGGGACCAGGGGGCTACACCTTC. This translates into CASRDPGPGGYTF.

The rearrangement uses TRBV5-1 and TRBJ2-1; 9 nucleotides match TRBD2. With V trimmed by 4 bases and J by 4 bases, 12 bases remained unmatched. The CDR3 extends over 17 amino acids. Looked up from germline, CDR1 is SGHRS and CDR2 is YFSETQ. The CDR3 here is CASSPLGASGNYNEQFF. The CDR3, as DNA: TGCGCCAGCAGCCCCCTGGGGGCTAGCGGGAATTACAATGAGCAGTTCTTC. Full variable domain (missing parts from reference TRBV5-1 and TRBJ2-1): KAGVTQTPRYLIKTRGQQVTLSCSPISGHRSVSWYQQTPGQGLQFLFEYFSETQRNKGNFPGRFSGRQFSNSRSEMNVSTLELGDSALYLCASSPLGASGNYNEQFFGPGTRLTVL.

The CDR3 reads CAGKGILAKNIQYF. CDR3 DNA: TGTGCCGGGAAGGGAATCCTAGCCAAAAACATTCAGTACTTC. This chain connects TRBV3-1 (or the pseudogene TRBV3-2) to TRBJ2-4; D uncertain. Trimming pared 11 bases from V and 0 bases from J, leaving 14 bases between. The CDR3 length is 14 residues. The V gene's germline CDR1 is LGHDT and CDR2 YNNKEL (reference sequence).

The genes are TRBV21-1 and TRBJ1-1. TRBV21-1 is a pseudogene segment. This CDR3 has 12 amino acids. CDR3 sequence reads: CASSKNPPQAFF. As DNA, the CDR3 is TGTGCCAGCAGCAAAAATCCACCCCAAGCTTTCTTT.

The chain carries TRBV5-1 and TRBJ1-2, with TRBD1 matching 9 bases. Trimming cost V 0 bases and J 10 bases; bases outside gene matches: 10. CDR3 size: 15 residues. The V gene's germline CDR1 is SGHRS and CDR2 YFSETQ. The CDR3 sequence is CASSLEGDREGVYTF. CDR3 nucleotides: TGCGCCAGCAGCTTGGAAGGGGACAGGGAGGGGGTCTACACCTTC.

The chain recombines TRBV9 with TRBJ2-7, with 13 positions matching TRBD2. With 3 bases clipped from V and 0 bases from J, the junction kept 12 bases outside the gene matches. The CDR3 spans 19 residues. CDR1 is SGDLS, CDR2 YYNGEE, per germline. The CDR3, as DNA: TGTGCCAGCAGCGCTAGAGGGGGACTAGCGGGATTTGGCTCCTACGAGCAGTACTTC. Amino acids: CASSARGGLAGFGSYEQYF.

The chain links TRBV7-2 to TRBJ1-6, with no clear D. The germline gives CDR1 SGHTA, CDR2 FQGNSA. The CDR3 is made up of 15 amino acids. V lost 5 bases to trimming and J lost 7 bases, with 15 bases between them. The CDR3 region has the DNA TGTGCCAGCAGCCGGACGGGGATTCGCAATTCACCCCTCCACTTT. Translating gives CASSRTGIRNSPLHF.

This chain uses TRBV18 with TRBJ2-7; TRBD2 might be the D (6 bases). The germline V and J ends were trimmed by 0 bases and 2 bases, with 8 bases remaining between them. The germline V gene encodes CDR1 KGHSH and CDR2 LQKENI. This CDR3 spans 14 amino acids. The CDR3 bases are TGTGCCAGCTCACCACCGGCGGGGACCTACGAGCAGTACTTC. This encodes CASSPPAGTYEQYF.

V and J are TRBV5-1 and TRBJ1-4, with TRBD1 as a possible D gene (6 bases). Germline V gene sequence: CDR1 SGHRS, CDR2 YFSETQ. Trimming cost V 5 bases and J 4 bases, with 9 bases left between them. This CDR3 has 13 residues. The CDR3 DNA follows: TGCGCCAGCAGTGGGGGGCGTAATGAAAAACTGTTTTTT. It specifies CASSGGRNEKLFF.

This chain connects TRBV14 to TRBJ1-2; D call uncertain. The CDR3 runs to 13 residues. Germline values: CDR1 SGHDN, CDR2 FVKESK. Trimming removed 4 bases at V and 9 bases at J, with 15 bases between. CDR3 sequence reads: CASSLGLDQSYTF. The CDR3 DNA reads as TGTGCCAGCAGCCTGGGGTTAGATCAGAGCTACACCTTC.

The chain combines TRBV9 with TRBJ2-7; D not certain. This CDR3 is 9 amino acids long. V shed 5 bases and J shed 4 bases, with 1 base lying between them. Germline CDR1 is SGDLS and CDR2 is YYNGEE. The DNA for the CDR3 is TGTGCCAGCAGTTACGAGCAGTACTTC. Encoded protein: CASSYEQYF.

This chain connects TRBV28 to TRBJ2-5; D remains unclear. This CDR3 is 13 amino acids long. V gave up 4 bases and J gave up 1 base, with 7 bases separating them. CDR1 MDHEN and CDR2 SYDVKM come from the germline V gene. The CDR3: CASSSLGQETQYF. CDR3 bases: TGTGCCAGCAGTTCACTGGGCCAAGAGACCCAGTACTTC.

V and J are TRBV7-8 and TRBJ2-1, with 11 bases matching TRBD2. Germline V gives CDR1 SGHVS, CDR2 FQNEAQ. After removal of 1 base from V and 8 bases from J, the junction contained 16 bases not matched to a gene. The CDR3 has 19 amino acids. The CDR3 loop reads CASSLVRASLGTSGHEQFF. As DNA, the CDR3 is TGTGCCAGCAGCTTAGTCCGCGCGTCTCTTGGGACTAGCGGCCATGAGCAGTTCTTC.

The rearrangement joins TRBV6-5 to TRBJ2-2, with TRBD2 as a possible D gene (6 bases). Germline values: CDR1 MNHEY, CDR2 SVGAGI. The CDR3 sequence is 15 residues long. V lost 5 bases and J 1 base, leaving 11 bases between the germline ends. This CDR3 is CASSTMGGNTGELFF. DNA of the CDR3: TGTGCCAGCAGTACTATGGGGGGGAACACCGGGGAGCTGTTTTTT.

This clone was counted a single time. This chain connects TRBV24-1 to TRBJ2-7, with D hard to call. This CDR3 is built from 12 residues. CDR1 is KGHDR and CDR2 is SFDVKD in the germline V gene. V lost 6 bases and J 6 bases, leaving 11 bases between the germline ends. DNA of the CDR3: TGTGCCACCAGTCTCTCAGGCGCCGAGCAGTACTTC. Translating gives CATSLSGAEQYF.

The chain links TRBV10-2 to TRBJ2-7; D is perhaps TRBD2 (6 bases). Germline values: CDR1 WSHSY, CDR2 SAAADI. This CDR3 region has 13 residues. The V end lost 6 bases, the J end lost 2 bases, and 11 bases lay between the germline ends. DNA of the CDR3: TGCGCCAGCAGCGGGAGAGAAACCTACGAGCAGTACTTC. Translated, it gives CASSGRETYEQYF.

This sequence joins TRBV4-2 and TRBJ1-5; TRBD1 agrees at 7 bases. CDR1 and CDR2 (germline): LGHNA, YNFKEQ. CDR3 length: 22 amino acids. V shed 1 base and J 0 bases; nucleotides not matched to a gene: 21. The CDR3 DNA follows: TGTGCCAGCAGCCAAGGTTGGGCCGTCATCCTACAGGGGAAGTATAGCAATCAGCCCCAGCATTTT. It is translated as CASSQGWAVILQGKYSNQPQHF.

This sequence joins TRBV2 and TRBJ1-2; the D is unclear. The germline V and J ends were trimmed by 8 bases and 4 bases, with 11 bases remaining between them. CDR1 and CDR2 from the germline V gene are SNHLY and FYNNEI. The CDR3 covers 12 residues. The CDR3 loop is CASEQAGYGYTF. CDR3 DNA sequence: TGTGCCAGCGAACAAGCGGGCTATGGCTACACCTTC.

The chain has TRBV18 and TRBJ2-7; the match to TRBD2 covers 8 bases. The CDR3 extends over 16 amino acids. The J segment lost 4 bases and the V segment lost 3 bases, leaving 11 bases of the junction unmatched. Germline CDR1 and CDR2: KGHSH and LQKENI. In DNA, the CDR3 is TGTGCCAGCTCACCCCCGGCACTAGCGGATCCTTACGAGCAGTACTTC. Amino acids: CASSPPALADPYEQYF. Filled out from reference TRBV18 and TRBJ2-7, the complete variable domain reads NAGVMQNPRHLVRRRGQEARLRCSPMKGHSHVYWYRQLPEEGLKFMVYLQKENIIDESGMPKERFSAEFPKEGPSILRIQQVVRGDSAAYFCASSPPALADPYEQYFGPGTRLTVT.

This chain's CDR3 is CATSPPLVDSSSYNEQFF. The CDR3 DNA reads TGTGCCACCAGCCCTCCCCTCGTAGACAGCAGCTCCTACAATGAGCAGTTCTTC. The chain is built from TRBV15 and TRBJ2-1, with D maybe TRBD1 (5 bases). Trimming left V 5 bases short and J 0 bases short, with 20 bases between. The CDR3 length is 18 residues. Germline CDR1 reads LNHNV; CDR2 reads YYDKDF (reference sequence).

The chain employs TRBV5-1 and TRBJ1-5, with no clear D. The CDR3 length is 14 residues. Germline assignment: CDR1 SGHRS and CDR2 YFSETQ. V gave up 6 bases and J gave up 1 base, with 11 bases separating them. The CDR3 loop reads CASTADGSNQPQHF. The CDR3 region has the DNA TGCGCCAGCACCGCGGACGGGAGCAATCAGCCCCAGCATTTT.

The V call is TRBV6-2 or TRBV6-3, the J call TRBJ1-3; D call uncertain. The CDR3 runs to 17 residues. V dropped 2 bases and J dropped 2 bases, with 16 bases sitting between them. The germline CDR1 and CDR2 sequences are MNHEY and SVGEGT. The CDR3 sequence: CASSYGRLGSAGNTIYF. DNA of the CDR3: TGTGCCAGCAGTTACGGGAGGTTGGGCTCTGCTGGAAACACCATATATTTT.

This clone was detected only once. This chain links TRBV24-1 with TRBJ2-2; TRBD2 matches at 7 bases. The CDR3 has 12 amino acids. The germline V gene has CDR1 KGHDR and CDR2 SFDVKD. Trimming removed 1 base from V and 14 bases from J; junction bases left unmatched: 3. The CDR3 DNA sequence: TGTGCCACCAGTGATTTTGGCGGGGGTCTGTTTTTT. This encodes CATSDFGGGLFF.

The chain uses TRBV11-3 and TRBJ2-1; 7 bases fit TRBD2. Germline V CDR1 and CDR2: SGHNT, YENEEA. The CDR3 length is 16 residues. The junction had 3 bases not matched to a gene; V was cut back by 1 base and J by 0 bases. CDR3 protein: CASSLGGLRSYNEQFF. The CDR3 bases are TGTGCCAGCAGCTTAGGGGGACTACGCTCCTACAATGAGCAGTTCTTC.

The chain links TRBV6-5 to TRBJ2-1; 7 bases map to TRBD2. Germline V CDR1 and CDR2: MNHEY, SVGAGI. The V segment lost 7 bases and the J segment 3 bases; nucleotides outside the gene matches: 9. This CDR3 is 15 amino acids long. CDR3 nucleotides: TGTGCCAGCATAGGGCGCGGGAGATTCTACAATGAGCAGTTCTTC. Amino acid sequence: CASIGRGRFYNEQFF.

The gene calls are TRBV28 and TRBJ1-4; 7 bases agree with TRBD1. Germline values: CDR1 MDHEN, CDR2 SYDVKM. There are 15 residues in the CDR3. Trimming cost V 2 bases and J 4 bases; bases outside gene matches: 4. CDR3 sequence: CASSLAGTVNEKLFF. CDR3 DNA sequence: TGTGCCAGCAGTTTAGCCGGGACAGTTAATGAAAAACTGTTTTTT.

This rearrangement joins TRBV2 to TRBJ2-7, with a tentative D call TRBD1 (5 bases). The CDR3 runs 13 residues. Trimming cost V 8 bases and J 2 bases, with 13 bases left between them. Germline CDR1 SNHLY, CDR2 FYNNEI. The CDR3 is CASGSDSAYEQYF. The CDR3 nucleotides read TGTGCCAGCGGCTCAGACAGTGCCTACGAGCAGTACTTC. Full variable domain (missing parts from reference TRBV2 and TRBJ2-7): EPEVTQTPSHQVTQMGQEVILRCVPISNHLYFYWYRQILGQKVEFLVSFYNNEISEKSEIFDDQFSVERPDGSNFTLKIRSTKLEDSAMYFCASGSDSAYEQYFGPGTRLTVT.

The rearrangement uses TRBV5-6 and TRBJ1-5, with no clear D. The CDR3 is 16 amino acids. CDR1 and CDR2 from the germline V gene are SGHDT and YYEEEE. V was cut by 3 bases and J by 2 bases, with 15 bases left in between. The CDR3 loop reads CASSSRRDVGNQPQHF. Here the CDR3 DNA reads TGTGCCAGCAGCTCTAGGAGGGATGTAGGCAATCAGCCCCAGCATTTT.